This TCR beta chain was sequenced for a study of T cell responses to AZD1222 COVID-19 vaccine. Points from the study as a whole: Reportedly, nearly half the spike-specific TCRs target unmutated variant regions.

Clones were sequenced by immunoSEQ multiplex PCR, and TCRdb holds only the in-frame ones, with some missing. The repertoire includes more than 150,000 clones, roughly 94% of them detected once, and roughly 1.5% sits in the top ten. The CDR3 loop spans 14 amino acids. V was clipped by 4 bases and J by 7 bases, with 18 bases between them. Per germline, CDR1 SGHRS and CDR2 YFSETQ. Of note for this clone: Its antigen remains unknown.

The sequence came from an adult who received the AZD1222 COVID-19 vaccine. This sample comprised peripheral blood, obtained 28 days after the second AZD1222 dose. The V call is TRBV5-1, the J call TRBJ2-7, with D hard to call. The CDR3 DNA reads as TGCGCCAGCAGCCTACAGTTGAGCACCCAGGAGCAGTACTTC. Translating gives CASSLQLSTQEQYF.